This T cell receptor (beta chain) was profiled in a study of blood T cell repertoires in COVID-19. As for the study in general: Acute and convalescent COVID-19 specimens originated in the United States, Italy and Spain. PBMCs, B-cell-depleted T cells, or T cells provided the cDNA or gDNA that made up the material.

Generated by immunoSEQ multiplex PCR, the TCRdb table keeps only in-frame clones and is missing some. Among 250,000 to 300,000 clones, approximately 82% were seen once, and the ten largest hold approximately 5%. Germline V lookup: CDR1 SEHNR, CDR2 FQNEAQ (reference sequence). The CDR3 totals 13 residues. In the case of this clone: One junction end does not reproduce the germline sequence, and a read error may be involved.

The cohort comprised adults aged roughly 18 to 95 years residing in approximately 25 US areas. Shortly before study entry, within 2 weeks, exposed participants had met a COVID-19 case. Input material: PBMCs or T cells enriched from blood (not recorded which). V usage is TRBV7-9 and J usage is TRBJ2-1, with 10 bases lining up with TRBD2. This receptor was identified in a man aged 40-49 years who had been exposed to COVID-19. The DNA of the CDR3 is TGTGCCAGCAGCCTAGCGGGAGAAAATGAGCAGTTCTTC. Its translation is CASSLAGENEQFF.